This note documents a single T cell receptor (beta chain) sequence. Its target is not known. The data are from a study of cytomegalovirus exposure and HLA in healthy donors. General study results and limits: Reports described diagnosis of cytomegalovirus status by the classifier as highly specific and sensitive. Immune exposure data for these donors was limited to CMV serostatus. Specificity for CMV antigens was confirmed in vitro for a few of the CMV-associated chains. Owing to their indistinguishability, certain V segments, notably TRBV6-2 and TRBV6-3, were excluded.

CDR1 and CDR2 from the germline V gene are SGHRS and YFSETQ. The CDR3 has 14 residues. Trimming took 4 bases from V and 5 from J, leaving 15 bases between them. The PCR had 60 Vbeta and 13 Jbeta primers. TCRdb's copy holds only in-frame clones and misses some; the assay was immunoSEQ multiplex PCR. This repertoire shows around 150,000 clones, approximately 79% found once; its top ten account for approximately 1.3%. The sequence was collected from a man in his 60s in good health and CMV-seronegative. The specimen sequenced was PBMCs. The chain uses TRBV5-1 and TRBJ2-5, with D possibly TRBD1 on 5 matching bases. The CDR3 spells CASSPRQSSETQYF. As DNA, the CDR3 is TGCGCCAGCAGCCCCCGACAGTCGTCCGAGACCCAGTACTTC.